The rows below give T cell receptor beta chains drawn from one sample of a study of shared clonotypes between healthy human individuals. The repertoire was sequenced with immunoSEQ multiplex PCR; TCRdb's copy has only in-frame clones and lacks some. The table includes 2 million to 2.5 million clones, under 95% detected once. The sequenced material came from naive CD4+ T cells from PBMCs. Receptors originate from a man between 18 and 35 years old in good health. Some clones in this sample may be carry-over from other donors' samples. CDR3s include the opening cysteine and the closing phenylalanine or tryptophan. A D gene is named only where the DNA matches it firmly. Expanded clones get a size class; other rows say once, few or many, or leave the size out.

CDR3 length,D gene,clone size,V gene,J gene,CDR3 protein,CDR3 DNA
10,.,once,TRBV5-1,TRBJ2-3,CAKSTDTQYF,TGCGCCAAGAGCACAGATACGCAGTATTTT
15,TRBD1,.,TRBV5-5,TRBJ1-1,CASSRGGQGRTEAFF,TGTGCCAGCAGCAGGGGGGGACAGGGACGTACTGAAGCTTTCTTT
15,TRBD1,.,TRBV19,TRBJ2-2,CASRGTATNTGELFF,TGTGCCAGTAGGGGGACAGCTACGAACACCGGGGAGCTGTTTTTT
15,.,.,TRBV7-6,TRBJ1-2,CASSLVPGVGAGYTF,TGTGCCAGCAGCTTAGTTCCAGGGGTCGGAGCGGGCTACACCTTC
13,.,.,TRBV7-3,TRBJ1-1,CASSLSGPTEAFF,TGTGCCAGCAGCTTATCAGGGCCCACTGAAGCTTTCTTT
16,TRBD1,.,TRBV28,TRBJ1-5,CASSTAGQGGNQPQHF,TGTGCCAGCAGTACCGCCGGACAGGGTGGCAATCAGCCCCAGCATTTT
15,.,.,TRBV18,TRBJ1-1,CASSPGQSMNTEAFF,TGTGCCAGCTCACCCGGACAGTCTATGAACACTGAAGCTTTCTTT
13,TRBD2,once,TRBV28,TRBJ2-1,CASHDDFLAGGFF,TGTGCCAGCCACGACGATTTTCTAGCGGGTGGGTTCTTC
13,.,.,TRBV6-5,TRBJ2-2,CASSYRDTGELFF,TGTGCCAGCAGTTACCGGGACACCGGGGAGCTGTTTTTT
15,TRBD1,.,TRBV19,TRBJ1-4,CASSFQGALSEKLFF,TGTGCCAGTAGTTTTCAGGGGGCGCTCAGTGAAAAACTGTTTTTT